Listed below are T cell receptor beta chains from one sample, sequenced in a study of Ad26.COV2.S vaccination and SARS-CoV-2 variants. The table came from immunoSEQ multiplex PCR; TCRdb's copy has only in-frame clones and leaves some out. The sample lists about 350,000 clones, 92% seen once, with about 3.8% in the top ten. The input for sequencing was peripheral blood, taken after recovery from COVID-19. The receptor set was obtained from a human donor who had recovered from COVID-19. Both conserved end residues are part of each CDR3. D genes are given only for firm matches. Only some rows state a clone size, as once, few, many or a class for expanded clones.

v_gene	j_gene	abundance	d_gene	CDR3nt	CDR3aa
TRBV6-6	TRBJ2-5	NA	TRBD2	TGTGCCAGCATGGATAGCGGGGGGGCAGAGACCCAGTACTTC	CASMDSGGAETQYF
TRBV5-1	TRBJ2-3	NA	NA	TGCGCCAGCAACCCGTCTTACACAGATACGCAGTATTTT	CASNPSYTDTQYF
TRBV10-3	TRBJ2-7	NA	TRBD1	TGTGCCATCAGAGGGACAGGGACCTACGAGCAGTACTTC	CAIRGTGTYEQYF
TRBV5-4	TRBJ2-1	NA	NA	TGTGCCAGCAGCTTACAACAGGGCGCCTACAATGAGCAGTTCTTC	CASSLQQGAYNEQFF
TRBV6-5	TRBJ1-6	NA	NA	TGTGCCAGCAGTTACTCGAACTCACCCCTCCACTTT	CASSYSNSPLHF
TRBV7-9	TRBJ1-2	NA	TRBD1	TGTGCCAGCAGCCCCTGGACAGGGTATGGCTACACCTTC	CASSPWTGYGYTF
TRBV21-1	TRBJ1-1	NA	NA	TGTGCCAGCAGTGGACAGAACACTGAAGCTTTCTTT	CASSGQNTEAFF
TRBV6-5	TRBJ2-7	NA	NA	TGTGCCAGCAGACCCCAGGGGGGCCTCTACGAGCAGTACTTC	CASRPQGGLYEQYF
TRBV12-3/TRBV12-4	TRBJ2-3	NA	NA	TGTGCCAGCAGTTTATCGGGCACAGATACGCAGTATTTT	CASSLSGTDTQYF
TRBV19	TRBJ1-4	NA	TRBD1	TGTGCCAGTACCCGGAACGGACAGGGGAATGAAAAACTGTTTTTT	CASTRNGQGNEKLFF
TRBV6-5	TRBJ1-1	NA	NA	TGTGCCAGCAGTTACGAGACAGGTGCAGCCCCCACTGAAGCTTTCTTT	CASSYETGAAPTEAFF
TRBV23-1	TRBJ2-1	NA	TRBD2	TGCGCCAGCAGTCACCGCTGCTGGGGAGGGTATAATGAGCAGTTCTTC	CASSHRCWGGYNEQFF
TRBV7-8	TRBJ1-2	once	NA	TGTGCCAGCAGCTTGGGTATGCCTAACTATGGCTACACCTTC	CASSLGMPNYGYTF
TRBV6-1	TRBJ2-2	NA	NA	TGTGCCAGCAGTGAAGCGCTTCTGGGAAGTACCGGGGAGCTGTTTTTT	CASSEALLGSTGELFF
TRBV13	TRBJ2-7	NA	TRBD1	TGTGCCAGCAGCACAGGACAGGGTAAGATCTACGAGCAGTACTTC	CASSTGQGKIYEQYF
TRBV27	TRBJ2-1	NA	NA	TGTGCCAGCAGTTTACGTCCTGGACTCACTAGTAAAAATGAGCAGTTCTTC	CASSLRPGLTSKNEQFF
TRBV7-6	TRBJ1-1	NA	TRBD1	TGTGCCAGCAGCTTGGTGGGGACAGGGAACACTGAAGCTTTCTTT	CASSLVGTGNTEAFF
TRBV5-5	TRBJ2-5	NA	TRBD2	TGTGCCAGCAGCCCGGGGGGGGCGGGGCAAGAGACCCAGTACTTC	CASSPGGAGQETQYF
TRBV3-1/TRBV3-2	TRBJ2-3	NA	TRBD2	TGTGCCAGCAGCCCGACTGGCGGGGGTGTGGGAAATACGCAGTATTTT	CASSPTGGGVGNTQYF
TRBV6-6	TRBJ2-7	NA	NA	TGTGCCAGCAGTTACTTACGTGGAGAGGCCTACGAGCAGTACTTC	CASSYLRGEAYEQYF
TRBV12-5	TRBJ2-7	NA	TRBD1	TGTGCTAGTGATCCGGGACAGGGCGACGAGCAGTACTTC	CASDPGQGDEQYF
TRBV3-1/TRBV3-2	TRBJ2-5	NA	TRBD2	TGTGCCAGCAGTAAGGGACTAGCGGGGGAGACCCAGTACTTC	CASSKGLAGETQYF
TRBV14	TRBJ2-7	NA	TRBD1	TGTGCCAGCAAACCGGGACAGGGGGCAGGGGAGCAGTACTTC	CASKPGQGAGEQYF
TRBV7-9	TRBJ2-7	NA	TRBD1	TGTGCCAGCAGCTTAGAGGGTACAGGGGTCGTGCAGTACTTC	CASSLEGTGVVQYF
TRBV9	TRBJ2-1	NA	TRBD2	TGTGCCAGCAGCGAGGGGACTAGCGGGGGTGGTGAGCAGTTCTTC	CASSEGTSGGGEQFF
TRBV20-1	TRBJ1-1	NA	NA	TGCAGGCAGGAGGGTGACACTGAAGCTTTCTTT	CRQEGDTEAFF
TRBV20-1	TRBJ1-2	NA	NA	TGCAGGGAAGGTCAGGGCTACACCTTC	CREGQGYTF
TRBV12-3/TRBV12-4	TRBJ1-5	NA	NA	TGTGCCAGCAGCCAGGACAATCAGCCCCAGCATTTT	CASSQDNQPQHF
TRBV4-1	TRBJ1-6	NA	NA	TGCGCCAGCAGCCAAGATAGTAGGATAACTTCACCCCTCCACTTT	CASSQDSRITSPLHF
TRBV10-3	TRBJ2-2	NA	TRBD2	TGTGCCATCAGTGAAGGAGCGGGGGAATCGAACACCGGGGAGCTGTTTTTT	CAISEGAGESNTGELFF
TRBV13	TRBJ1-6	NA	NA	TGTGCCAGCAGCTCCCGAATTGGGGGCCCCTATAATTCACCCCTCCACTTT	CASSSRIGGPYNSPLHF
TRBV7-9	TRBJ2-7	NA	NA	TGTGCCAGCAGCCGCGAAGCCGAGCAGTACTTC	CASSREAEQYF
TRBV24-1	TRBJ1-2	NA	NA	TGTGCCACCAGTGATCCAGGGAGTGGCTACACCTTC	CATSDPGSGYTF
TRBV27	TRBJ2-5	NA	NA	TGTGCCAGCAGAACCAAGGGCCTGGGAGAGACCCAGTACTTC	CASRTKGLGETQYF
TRBV6-6	TRBJ1-1	NA	TRBD1	TGTGCCAGCAGTGACAGGGGTACTGAAGCTTTCTTT	CASSDRGTEAFF
TRBV4-1	TRBJ1-2	NA	NA	TGCGCCAGCAGCCAACAGATGGGCTATGGCTACACCTTC	CASSQQMGYGYTF
TRBV5-4	TRBJ2-1	once	TRBD2	TGTGCCAGCAGCTCCCGCGGGGGGGCTTACAATGAGCAGTTCTTC	CASSSRGGAYNEQFF
TRBV7-9	TRBJ1-5	NA	NA	TGTGCCAGCAGCTTAGGGGGGGCAGGGCCTACCATTCAGCCCCAGCATTTT	CASSLGGAGPTIQPQHF
TRBV14	TRBJ1-2	NA	NA	TGTGCCAGCAGCCAAGATAGGCGCCATGGCTACACCTTC	CASSQDRRHGYTF
TRBV4-2	TRBJ1-2	NA	TRBD1	TGTGCCAGCAGCCAGGACCCAGGGGGAGTGAACTATGGCTACACCTTC	CASSQDPGGVNYGYTF
TRBV5-1	TRBJ1-1	NA	TRBD1	TGCGCCAGCAGCCCGGACAGGGGGGTCACTGAAGCTTTCTTT	CASSPDRGVTEAFF
TRBV14	TRBJ2-1	NA	TRBD1	TGTGCCAGCAGCCAAGAGAGGGACAGGGGGTTCGGTGAGCAGTTCTTC	CASSQERDRGFGEQFF
TRBV5-4	TRBJ1-1	NA	NA	TGTGCCAGCAGCCCTGCCGGGGGGGGGCACACTGAAGCTTTCTTT	CASSPAGGGHTEAFF
TRBV5-1	TRBJ2-2	NA	NA	TGCGCCAGCAGCTTCCGAGGGGAGCTGTTTTTT	CASSFRGELFF
TRBV7-2	TRBJ1-4	NA	NA	TGTGCCAGCAGCTTAGACGCCTTGGTTTCTAATGAAAAACTGTTTTTT	CASSLDALVSNEKLFF
TRBV5-6	TRBJ2-7	NA	TRBD1	TGTGCCAGCAGCCCCCTAGGGCTCGAGACAGGGGTCGGCGAGCAGTACTTC	CASSPLGLETGVGEQYF
TRBV10-3	TRBJ1-1	NA	NA	TGTGCCATCAGTGAGGCGTTGGGGAACACTGAAGCTTTCTTT	CAISEALGNTEAFF
TRBV18	TRBJ2-1	NA	NA	TGTGCCAGCTCCCCATCTAGCGCTAGCTCCTACAATGAGCAGTTCTTC	CASSPSSASSYNEQFF
TRBV14	TRBJ2-6	NA	NA	TGTGCCAGCAGCCAAGTGTCTATGGTTCTGGGACACTATGTTTTCCTGACTTTC	CASSQVSMVLGHYVFLTF
TRBV9	TRBJ1-3	NA	NA	TGTGCCAGCAGCGTAGCGGGTGCTGGAAACACCATATATTTT	CASSVAGAGNTIYF
TRBV5-1	TRBJ1-1	NA	TRBD1	TGCGCCAGCAGCTGGACAGGGGAGACCACTGAAGCTTTCTTT	CASSWTGETTEAFF
TRBV4-1	TRBJ2-2	NA	TRBD1	TGCGCCAGCAGCCAAGATCCGAACAGGGGAACCACCGGGGAGCTGTTTTTT	CASSQDPNRGTTGELFF
TRBV19	TRBJ1-1	once	NA	TGTGCCAGTAGCCCATCATTAGGAGGGGGGACTGAAGCTTTCTTT	CASSPSLGGGTEAFF
TRBV14	TRBJ1-5	NA	TRBD1	TGTGCCAGCAGCCAAGATCTAAAGGGACTTGAGGGACAGGAAAATCAGCCCCAGCATTTT	CASSQDLKGLEGQENQPQHF
TRBV4-2	TRBJ1-2	NA	NA	TGTGCCAGCAGCCGGACCCTCGAGGGTGGCTACACCTTC	CASSRTLEGGYTF